This entry features one TCR beta chain sequence. Its antigen is still unknown. No much larger clone exists at a distance of one base, and base qualities are not known. The sample is drawn from a study of blood T cell repertoires in COVID-19 (dated by TCRdb to the early 2020s). Concerning the study at large: Collaborator samples came from the United States, Italy and Spain and covered acute and convalescent phases of COVID-19. The prospective study material was composed of cDNA or gDNA derived from T cells, B-cell-depleted T cells, or PBMCs. Deeply sampled blood TCRbeta repertoires from subjects exposed to, actively infected with, or recovered from COVID-19 were included in the dataset. A freely available public database, intended as a resource for researchers studying the immune response to SARS-CoV-2, is where the repertoires were released. Samples were obtained from the ongoing ImmuneRACE study (first 160 participants) and from 1,254 subjects provided by 6 global collaborators. Sample metadata almost always included a de-identified subject ID, COVID-19 status, age in years and sex. Where HLA class I and class II types were available, the types were taken from metadata supplied by the sample provider, not from assay-based typing.

Collaborating institutions collected whole blood in K2EDTA tubes following their own protocols. Collaborator samples were shipped for TCRbeta analysis as frozen whole blood, isolated PBMCs, or DNA extracted from either sample type. TCRbeta CDR3 regions were amplified from genomic DNA by means of the immunoSEQ Assay, a bias-controlled multiplex PCR. The study's own analysis went as follows. Nucleated cell counts per sample were estimated from amplification of reference gene primers within the assay. To quantify the absolute abundance of each unique TCRbeta CDR3 rearrangement, sequence reads were collapsed and filtered. For each sample, productive Simpson clonality was calculated as the square root of Simpson's diversity index over productive rearrangements. This immuneACCESS table, as held by TCRdb, lists in-frame sequences with V and J called but not all clones. Of the missing ones, under half trace to an unresolved V gene in checked studies; the others have no known cause. V, J and clone size were drawn from that table, and D and trimming were deduced from the DNA. This sample lists 170,000 or so clones; 65% to 90% were detected once. The top ten clonotypes cover around 9% of the sample.

Overall study results and their limits: Clinical and demographic metadata were provided uncurated, with the amount varying by source and participant.

The CDR3 starts with the cysteine, ends with the phenylalanine, and has 14 residues. Only CDR3 DNA is held: 42 bases, read in frame from base 1. Taken from the germline V gene (reference sequence), the CDR1 and CDR2 loops are LNHNV and YYDKDF. Trimmed from V: 4 bases; trimmed from J: 8 bases; junction bases lacking a gene match: 4. The chain was built from TRBV15 and TRBJ1-6, with TRBD1 identical over 8 junction bases. Material: peripheral blood. The source is a man between 45 and 60 years old with active or convalescent COVID-19. The CDR3 protein: CATSIGQGYSPLHF. In nucleotides, the sequence is TGTGCCACCAGCATTGGACAGGGCTATTCACCCCTCCACTTT.